A single sample is the source of the 7 T cell receptor beta chains below, sequenced in a study of shared T cell receptors in the human thymus. TCRdb keeps only in-frame clones here, not all; method: immunoSEQ multiplex PCR. The sample records 650,000 to 950,000 clones, around 85% being singletons. The sample was also reused in another study, on human thymus T cells.

The sequenced sample consisted of thymocytes. All receptors derive from a girl less than two years old with a congenital heart defect.

The CDR3 is CASSFELETGELFF. CDR3 in DNA: TGTGCCAGCAGCTTCGAACTCGAGACCGGGGAGCTGTTTTTT. The chain joins TRBV28 to TRBJ2-2; D gene ambiguous. CDR3 length: 14 residues. Per germline, CDR1 MDHEN and CDR2 SYDVKM. V lost 6 bases to trimming and J lost 5 bases, with 13 bases between them.

The V gene is TRBV4-3, the J gene TRBJ1-2; TRBD1 agrees at 9 bases. Germline V gene sequence: CDR1 LGHNA, CDR2 YSLEER. The CDR3 contains 14 residues. V lost 6 bases, J lost 8 bases, and 10 bases stayed unmatched. The CDR3 nucleotides are TGCGCCAGCAGGCAAAGGACAGGGGCGGGCGGCTACACCTTC. It is translated as CASRQRTGAGGYTF.

This clone occurred a few times. The gene calls are TRBV4-1 and TRBJ1-1; D call uncertain. The CDR3 has 16 amino acids. Germline V gene sequence: CDR1 MGHRA, CDR2 YSYEKL. Trimming took 1 base from V and 3 from J, leaving 15 bases between them. The CDR3 bases are TGCGCCAGCAGCCAAGTAACGGCAGGTTTAGACACTGAAGCTTTCTTT. Amino acids: CASSQVTAGLDTEAFF.

The chain joins TRBV2 to TRBJ1-2, with 7 nucleotides matching TRBD1. The germline CDR1 and CDR2 sequences are SNHLY and FYNNEI. V lost 9 bases, J lost 6 bases, and 10 bases stayed unmatched. CDR3 length: 13 residues. The CDR3 DNA reads as TGTGCCAGGAGAGACAGGGATTTGAATGGCTACACCTTC. It yields the protein CARRDRDLNGYTF.

The chain uses TRBV7-3 and TRBJ2-3; D possibly corresponds to TRBD1 (6 bases). V lost 0 bases and J lost 3, with 16 bases in between. The CDR3 spans 17 residues. Germline CDR1 and CDR2: SGHTA and FQGTGA. CDR3 sequence reads: CASSLTWRGGGTDTQYF. The CDR3 bases are TGTGCCAGCAGCTTAACGTGGAGAGGGGGTGGTACAGATACGCAGTATTTT.

This CDR3 is CASNRRGIDYGYTF. The CDR3 nucleotides are TGTGCCAGCAACCGCAGGGGGATCGACTATGGCTACACCTTC. The rearrangement links TRBV6-5 to TRBJ1-2; 7 nucleotides match TRBD1. Germline V gene data show CDR1 as MNHEY and CDR2 as SVGAGI. This CDR3 spans 14 amino acids. V dropped 7 bases and J dropped 3; count of bases not matched to a gene: 8.

J is TRBJ1-2 and V is TRBV7-3; 9 positions agree with TRBD1. The CDR3 contains 14 residues. Germline-derived CDR1 and CDR2 are SGHTA and FQGTGA. The V segment lost 5 bases and the J segment 8 bases; nucleotides outside the gene matches: 9. CDR3 sequence: CASSPTGGSGGYTF. DNA for the CDR3: TGTGCCAGCAGCCCCACAGGGGGCTCGGGGGGCTACACCTTC.